Each of the 8 T cell receptor beta chains below was sequenced from the same sample in a study of T cells in Graves' hyperthyroidism and ophthalmopathy. Authors of the study amplified TCR beta CDR3 regions from RNA transcripts. The TCR CDR3 first-round RT-PCR relied on the HTBI primer set. TCRdb ran MiXCR on the multiplex PCR reads and lists one entry per CDR3 protein. Counted here are fewer than 500,000 distinct CDR3 sequences, roughly 13% occurring once; the ten biggest clones make up around 20%. What was sequenced was blood. These receptors all come from a man aged 25-45 years with Graves' hyperthyroidism that later progressed to Graves' ophthalmopathy.

The sample holds a few counts of this clonotype. This may be a read error, as it is one base from a much larger clone. The chain uses TRBV7-2 and TRBJ2-7; no definite D call. Trimming left V 0 bases short and J 0 bases short, with 6 bases between. The CDR3 has 14 amino acids. The V gene's germline CDR1 is SGHTA and CDR2 FQGNSA. The CDR3, as DNA: TGTGCCAGCAGCTTAGCGTGGGGCTCCTACGAGCAGTACTTC. Protein product: CASSLAWGSYEQYF.

Points on this clonotype: A much bigger clone sits one base away, suggesting this may be a read error. This rearrangement joins TRBV5-4 to TRBJ1-4; D is unresolved. The germline V gene encodes CDR1 SGHNT and CDR2 YYREEE (reference sequence). The CDR3 extends over 12 amino acids. CDR3 coding DNA: TGTGCCAGCAGCCCCATGGGCGAAAAACTGATTTTT. It is translated as CASSPMGEKLIF.

This clonotype occurred a few times. The gene calls are TRBV5-6 and TRBJ1-5; D is possibly TRBD1 (6 bases). The V gene's germline CDR1 is SGHDT and CDR2 YYEEEE. CDR3 length: 15 amino acids. The V gene lost 6 bases and the J gene lost 5 bases, with 18 bases spanning the gap. The CDR3 spells CASTWGTGTHQPQHF. In nucleotides, the CDR3 is TGTGCCAGCACCTGGGGCACAGGGACGCATCAGCCCCAGCATTTT.

This clonotype was recorded at least ten times. V gene TRBV5-1 combines with J gene TRBJ2-7; D not certain. Trimming took 0 bases from V and 7 from J, leaving 5 bases between them. The CDR3 has 11 amino acids. Germline CDR1 is SGHRS and CDR2 is YFSETQ. The CDR3 protein is CASSLDGEQYF. DNA for the CDR3: TGCGCCAGCAGCTTGGATGGTGAGCAGTACTTC.

Ten or more counts support this clonotype. The V gene is TRBV11-2, the J gene TRBJ2-1; 11 nucleotides agree with TRBD1. In germline, CDR1 is SGHAT, CDR2 FQNNGV. Trimming removed 4 bases from V and 9 bases from J; junction bases left unmatched: 11. CDR3 length equals 16 residues. The CDR3 here is CASSYTPGQGVGEQFF. CDR3 nucleotide sequence: TGTGCCAGCAGCTACACTCCGGGACAGGGGGTAGGTGAGCAGTTCTTC.

Only a few counts were recorded for this clonotype. The chain combines TRBV24-1 with TRBJ1-2; weak D call: TRBD1 (5 bases). The CDR3 has 14 residues. Per the germline V gene, CDR1 is KGHDR and CDR2 is SFDVKD. The V end lost 1 base, the J end lost 3 bases, and 8 bases lay between the germline ends. The CDR3 region is CATSDFGRDYGYTF. In nucleotides, the CDR3 is TGTGCCACCAGTGATTTCGGCAGGGACTATGGCTACACCTTC.

This clonotype was detected ten times or more. The V gene is TRBV25-1, the J gene TRBJ1-5; maybe TRBD1 (5 bases). Germline CDR1 and CDR2: MGHDK and SYGVNS. V lost 4 bases and J lost 6, with 13 bases in between. The CDR3 spans 14 residues. CDR3 region: CASSGKGLGQPQHF. CDR3 nucleotides: TGTGCCAGCAGTGGAAAGGGGTTAGGTCAGCCCCAGCATTTT. The full variable domain, with the rest looked up from reference TRBV25-1 and TRBJ1-5, is EADIYQTPRYLVIGTGKKITLECSQTMGHDKMYWYQQDPGMELHLIHYSYGVNSTEKGDLSSESTVSRIRTEHFPLTLESARPSHTSQYLCASSGKGLGQPQHFGDGTRLSIL.

This chain uses TRBV5-4 with TRBJ2-5; D is undetermined. V lost 0 bases, J lost 3 bases, and 9 bases lay in between. Germline CDR1 reads SGHNT; CDR2 reads YYREEE (reference sequence). The CDR3 sequence is 14 residues long. The CDR3 sequence: CASSLGQAKETQYF. As DNA, the CDR3 is TGTGCCAGCAGCTTGGGCCAGGCTAAAGAGACCCAGTACTTC.